This TCR beta chain was documented in a study of T cell changes during pregnancy in multiple sclerosis. This CDR3 comprises 20 residues. With V trimmed by 6 bases and J by 4 bases, 20 bases remained unmatched. Germline-derived CDR1 and CDR2 are KGHSH and LQKENI. Here immunoSEQ multiplex PCR was the method, and the copy in TCRdb shows in-frame clones only, minus some. The sample records 50,000 to 65,000 clones, 75% to 95% being singletons. The sequence derives from a female donor in good health, enrolled as a control in a pregnancy study. Sequenced material: peripheral blood, taken in the first trimester of pregnancy. V usage is TRBV18 and J usage is TRBJ2-5, with 13 bases identical to TRBD2. This CDR3 is CASSPTGLRLAGGPGETQYF. For the CDR3, the DNA is TGTGCCAGCTCCCCGACAGGGTTGCGACTAGCGGGAGGTCCGGGAGAGACCCAGTACTTC.